This T cell receptor beta chain was profiled in a study of technical replicates of blood from a handful of donors. Using immunoSEQ multiplex PCR, the repertoire was profiled, and TCRdb retains in-frame clones only, with some absent. The repertoire includes 11,000 or so clones, almost 95% of them detected once, and 6% to 9.5% sits in the top ten. The material sequenced was PBMCs. This TCR was sampled from a human donor in good health.

CDR3 sequence reads: CASGDSGGFEQYF. The CDR3 DNA sequence: TGTGCCAGCGGGGACTCTGGGGGGTTCGAGCAGTACTTC. The chain combines TRBV2 with TRBJ2-7; possible D gene TRBD2, 6 bases. This CDR3 spans 13 amino acids. V lost 8 bases and J 6 bases, leaving 17 bases between the germline ends. Germline V CDR1 and CDR2: SNHLY, FYNNEI.